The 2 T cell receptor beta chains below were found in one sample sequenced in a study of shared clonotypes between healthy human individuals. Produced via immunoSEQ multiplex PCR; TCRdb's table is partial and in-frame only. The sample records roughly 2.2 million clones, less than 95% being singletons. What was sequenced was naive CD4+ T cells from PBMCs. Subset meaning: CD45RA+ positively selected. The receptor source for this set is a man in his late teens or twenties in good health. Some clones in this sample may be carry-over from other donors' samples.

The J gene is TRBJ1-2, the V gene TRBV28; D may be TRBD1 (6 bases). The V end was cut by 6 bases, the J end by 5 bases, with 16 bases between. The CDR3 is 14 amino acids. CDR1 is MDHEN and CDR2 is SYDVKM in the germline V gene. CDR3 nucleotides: TGTGCCAGCAGCACAGGGCTCCAAACGTATGGCTACACCTTC. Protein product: CASSTGLQTYGYTF.

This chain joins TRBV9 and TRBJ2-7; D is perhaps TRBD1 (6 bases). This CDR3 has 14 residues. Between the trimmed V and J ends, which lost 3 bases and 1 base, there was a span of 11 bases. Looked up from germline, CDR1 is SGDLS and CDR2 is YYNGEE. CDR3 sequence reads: CASSARGQSYEQYF. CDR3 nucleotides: TGTGCCAGCAGCGCCCGGGGACAATCCTACGAGCAGTACTTC.